The 5 T cell receptor beta chains in this list originate from one sample, sequenced in a study of CD8+CD57+ T cells in acquired aplastic anemia. CDR3 and TCR beta VDJ profiling relied on genomic DNA as the template. MiXCR, run by TCRdb on the reads, gives a single entry per CDR3 protein. Of fewer than 200,000 distinct CDR3 sequences listed, 48% are singletons. Sequenced patients had shown CD8+CD57+ cell expansion by flow cytometry. Input material: sorted CD4+, CD8+, or CD8+CD57+ T cells (not recorded which) from PBMCs. These receptors originate from a human donor with aplastic anemia.

For this clonotype: Given the absence of the conserved phenylalanine or tryptophan at the CDR3 end, a read error is likely. The chain is built from TRBV20-1 and TRBJ2-7, with D possibly TRBD1 on 5 matching bases. The germline V gene encodes CDR1 DFQATT and CDR2 SNEGSKA (reference sequence). The length of the CDR3 is 14 residues. The DNA for the CDR3 is TGCAGTGCCACCCTTGGGGCCGGATTCTACGACCAGTACTCC. Residues: CSATLGAGFYDQYS.

This clonotype was counted ten times or more. V gene TRBV20-1 combines with J gene TRBJ2-2, with unresolved D. Germline CDR1 and CDR2: DFQATT and SNEGSKA (reference sequence). V lost 4 bases and J lost 3, with 6 bases in between. The CDR3 covers 12 residues. CDR3 sequence (DNA): TGCAGTGCTAAGGGTCACACCGGGGAGCTGTTTTTT. It is translated as CSAKGHTGELFF.

The chain links TRBV7-6 to TRBJ1-2; D is possibly TRBD1 (5 bases). V shed 3 bases and J shed 2 bases, with 10 bases lying between them. CDR1 and CDR2 (germline): SGHVS, FNYEAQ. The CDR3 is made up of 14 amino acids. The CDR3 region is CASSLASGNYGYTF. The CDR3, as DNA: TGTGCCAGCAGCTTGGCCTCAGGGAACTATGGCTACACCTTC.

The chain employs TRBV7-8 and TRBJ1-2, with D unresolved. The CDR3 totals 14 residues. Germline V gives CDR1 SGHVS, CDR2 FQNEAQ. Trimming left V 3 bases short and J 4 bases short, with 12 bases between. The CDR3 sequence: CASSFDTAVYGYTF. In DNA, the CDR3 is TGTGCCAGCAGCTTCGACACGGCCGTCTATGGCTACACCTTC.

The table lists this clonotype with many counts. The chain has TRBV9 and TRBJ1-6; D is ambiguous. CDR1 and CDR2 from the germline V gene are SGDLS and YYNGEE. The V end was cut by 3 bases, the J end by 10 bases, with 11 bases between. The CDR3 loop spans 13 amino acids. The DNA for the CDR3 is TGTGCCAGCAGCGCACAAGAATCCTCACCCCTCCACTTT. Encoded protein: CASSAQESSPLHF.